A single sample is the source of the 5 T cell receptor beta chains below, sequenced in a study of blood T cell repertoires in COVID-19. Clones were sequenced by immunoSEQ multiplex PCR, and TCRdb holds only the in-frame ones, with some missing. The table shows approximately 100,000 clones, with over 80% occurring only once. The sample was peripheral blood. The receptors derive from a man aged 45-65 years with acute or convalescent COVID-19.

This chain joins TRBV6-6 and TRBJ2-1; 9 positions match TRBD2. Per germline, CDR1 MNHNY and CDR2 SVGAGI (reference sequence). This CDR3 contains 14 residues. V was pared by 6 bases and J by 7 bases, with 7 bases of the junction left unmatched. The CDR3 here is CASRREGIQNEQFF. DNA of the CDR3: TGTGCCAGCAGGCGGGAGGGCATTCAGAATGAGCAGTTCTTC.

The V and J genes are TRBV4-1 and TRBJ1-1; D might be TRBD1 (5 bases). Trimming stripped 0 bases from V and 0 bases from J, with 23 bases between. The CDR3 runs 20 residues. The germline gives CDR1 MGHRA, CDR2 YSYEKL. The CDR3 DNA is TGCGCCAGCAGCCAAGAGAGTCCGAAGGGGCGTATCGTCATGAACACTGAAGCTTTCTTT. This gives the protein CASSQESPKGRIVMNTEAFF.

This chain joins TRBV12-5 and TRBJ1-1; D is unclear. This CDR3 region has 15 residues. Trimming removed 0 bases from V and 2 bases from J, with 10 bases in between. Germline V gives CDR1 LGHNT, CDR2 FRNRAP. The CDR3 loop reads CASGLVVGANTEAFF. Written as DNA, the CDR3 is TGTGCTAGTGGTTTGGTAGTAGGAGCCAACACTGAAGCTTTCTTT.

This chain connects TRBV3-1 (or the pseudogene TRBV3-2) to TRBJ2-2, with 10 nucleotides matching TRBD1. This CDR3 region has 16 residues. With 4 bases clipped from V and 4 bases from J, the junction kept 6 bases outside the gene matches. CDR1 LGHDT and CDR2 YNNKEL come from the germline V gene (reference sequence). CDR3 residues: CASSPRDRGTTGELFF. The CDR3 bases are TGTGCCAGCAGCCCTCGGGACAGGGGTACCACCGGGGAGCTGTTTTTT.

The rearrangement uses TRBV18 and TRBJ2-7; 15 nucleotides match TRBD2. The CDR3 covers 18 residues. Germline V CDR1 and CDR2: KGHSH, LQKENI. V lost 3 bases to trimming and J lost 3 bases; unmatched junction nucleotides: 9. The CDR3 loop reads CASSPGLAGGPVNYEQYF. DNA of the CDR3: TGTGCCAGCTCACCCGGACTAGCGGGAGGGCCGGTAAACTACGAGCAGTACTTC.